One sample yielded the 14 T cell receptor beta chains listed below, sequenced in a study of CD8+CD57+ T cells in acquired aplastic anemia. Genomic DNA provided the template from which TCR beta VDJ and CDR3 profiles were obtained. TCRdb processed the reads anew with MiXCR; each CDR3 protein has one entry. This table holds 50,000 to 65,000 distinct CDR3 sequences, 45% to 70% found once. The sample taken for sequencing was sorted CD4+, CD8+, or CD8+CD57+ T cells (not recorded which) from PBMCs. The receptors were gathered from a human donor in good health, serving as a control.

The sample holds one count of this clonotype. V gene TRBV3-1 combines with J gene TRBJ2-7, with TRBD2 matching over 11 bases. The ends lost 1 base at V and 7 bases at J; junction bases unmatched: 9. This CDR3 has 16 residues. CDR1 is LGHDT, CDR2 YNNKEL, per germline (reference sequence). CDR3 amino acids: CASSQVASGGLREQYF. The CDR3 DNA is TGTGCCAGCAGCCAAGTTGCTAGCGGGGGGCTTAGAGAGCAGTACTTC.

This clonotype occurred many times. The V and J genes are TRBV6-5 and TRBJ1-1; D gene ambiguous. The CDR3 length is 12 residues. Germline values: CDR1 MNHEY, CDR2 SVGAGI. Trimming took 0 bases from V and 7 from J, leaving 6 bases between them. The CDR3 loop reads CASSYSRDEAFF. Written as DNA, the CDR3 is TGTGCCAGCAGTTACTCGAGGGATGAAGCTTTCTTT.

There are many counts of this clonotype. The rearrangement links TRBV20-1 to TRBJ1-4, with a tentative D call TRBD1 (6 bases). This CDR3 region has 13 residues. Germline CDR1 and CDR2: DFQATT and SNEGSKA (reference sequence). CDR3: CSVPRDTNEKLFF. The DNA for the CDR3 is TGCAGCGTACCCCGGGACACGAATGAAAAACTGTTTTTT.

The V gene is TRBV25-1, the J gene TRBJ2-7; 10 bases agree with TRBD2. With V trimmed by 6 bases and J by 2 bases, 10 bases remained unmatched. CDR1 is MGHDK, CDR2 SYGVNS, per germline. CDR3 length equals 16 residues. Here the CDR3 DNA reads TGTGCCAGCAGCCATAGGACTAGCGGAAATACCTACGAGCAGTACTTC. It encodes CASSHRTSGNTYEQYF.

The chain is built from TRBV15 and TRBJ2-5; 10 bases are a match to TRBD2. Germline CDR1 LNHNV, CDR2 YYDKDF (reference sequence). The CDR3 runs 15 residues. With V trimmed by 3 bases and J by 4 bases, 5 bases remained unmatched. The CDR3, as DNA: TGTGCCACCAGCAGGGTTCCTAGCGGGGGAGAGACCCAGTACTTC. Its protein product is CATSRVPSGGETQYF.

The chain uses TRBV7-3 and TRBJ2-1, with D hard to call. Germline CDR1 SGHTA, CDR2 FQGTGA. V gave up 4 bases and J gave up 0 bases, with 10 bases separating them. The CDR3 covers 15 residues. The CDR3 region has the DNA TGTGCCAGCAGCTCGAGTTCCAGCTCCTACAATGAGCAGTTCTTC. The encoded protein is CASSSSSSSYNEQFF. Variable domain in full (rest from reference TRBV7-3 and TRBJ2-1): GAGVSQTPSNKVTEKGKYVELRCDPISGHTALYWYRQSLGQGPEFLIYFQGTGAADDSGLPNDRFFAVRPEGSVSTLKIQRTERGDSAVYLCASSSSSSSYNEQFFGPGTRLTVL.

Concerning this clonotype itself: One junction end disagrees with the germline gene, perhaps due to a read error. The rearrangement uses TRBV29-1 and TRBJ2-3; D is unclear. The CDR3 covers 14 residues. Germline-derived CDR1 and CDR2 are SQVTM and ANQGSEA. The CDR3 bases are TGTGCCAGTAGTATCTGGGGAAGCACAGATACGCAGTATTTT. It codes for CASSIWGSTDTQYF.

The CDR3 region is CATSDTGGTHQPQHF. CDR3 coding DNA: TGTGCCACCAGTGATACAGGGGGAACTCATCAGCCCCAGCATTTT. The chain links TRBV24-1 to TRBJ1-5, with TRBD1 identical over 8 bases. V trimming: 3 bases; J trimming: 5 bases; junction bases outside the gene matches: 5. Per the germline V gene, CDR1 is KGHDR and CDR2 is SFDVKD. This CDR3 is built from 15 residues.

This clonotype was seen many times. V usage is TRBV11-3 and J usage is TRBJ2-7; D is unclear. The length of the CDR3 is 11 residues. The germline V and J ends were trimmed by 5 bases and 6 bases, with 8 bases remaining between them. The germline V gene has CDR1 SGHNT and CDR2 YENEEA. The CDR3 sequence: CASSLKSEQYF. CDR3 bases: TGTGCCAGCAGCCTGAAAAGCGAGCAGTACTTC.

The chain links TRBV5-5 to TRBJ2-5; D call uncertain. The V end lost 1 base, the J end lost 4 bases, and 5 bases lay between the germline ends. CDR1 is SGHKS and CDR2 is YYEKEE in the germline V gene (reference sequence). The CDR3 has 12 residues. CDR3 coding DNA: TGTGCCAGCAGCTTGTGGGCAGAGACCCAGTACTTC. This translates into CASSLWAETQYF.

CDR3 region: CAISETDRVAIFLCANYGYTF. CDR3 nucleotide sequence: TGTGCCATCAGTGAGACTGACAGAGTGGCTATATTCTTATGTGCTAACTATGGCTACACCTTC. The rearrangement joins TRBV10-3 to TRBJ1-2, with D perhaps TRBD1 (5 bases). V was cut by 2 bases and J by 0 bases, with 28 bases left in between. The germline gives CDR1 ENHRY, CDR2 SYGVKD. This CDR3 spans 21 amino acids.

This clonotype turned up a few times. The CDR3 DNA sequence: TGTGCCAGCAGCTTGGGCCCCGCCCTAGCGGGGATGGACAATGAGCAGTTCTTC. This gives the protein CASSLGPALAGMDNEQFF. The chain links TRBV5-4 to TRBJ2-1, with TRBD2 matching 9 bases. V gave up 0 bases and J gave up 5 bases; unmatched junction bases: 12. The CDR3 extends over 18 amino acids. Germline V gene data show CDR1 as SGHNT and CDR2 as YYREEE (reference sequence).

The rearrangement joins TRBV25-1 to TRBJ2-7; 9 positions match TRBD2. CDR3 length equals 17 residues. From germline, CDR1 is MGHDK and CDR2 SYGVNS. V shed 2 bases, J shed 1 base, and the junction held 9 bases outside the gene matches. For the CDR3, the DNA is TGTGCCAGCAGTGAAATGGGGGAGCGGGGGGCTTCCTACGAGCAGTACTTC. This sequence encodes CASSEMGERGASYEQYF.

The CDR3 DNA reads as TGTGCCACCACCCTTTCGAGCTCCTACGAGCAGTACTTC. It yields the protein CATTLSSSYEQYF. The rearrangement joins TRBV24-1 to TRBJ2-7, with no clear D. The CDR3 consists of 13 residues. Deletions cut 8 bases from V and 0 bases from J, with 10 bases between. CDR1 is KGHDR, CDR2 SFDVKD, per germline.